A selection of T cell receptor beta chains follows, all from one sample in a study of T-cell reconstitution after alpha-beta-depleted transplantation in children. TCRdb passed the PCR reads through MiXCR, listing each CDR3 protein once. Among hundreds of thousands of distinct CDR3 sequences listed, 16% were seen once. The material sequenced was PBMCs from the stem cell graft donor, taken from the stem cell graft. The receptors come from a human donor who donated a stem cell graft to a child with acute myeloid leukemia. CDR3s include the opening cysteine and the closing phenylalanine or tryptophan. D genes are given only for firm matches. Some rows mark clone size as missing; the rest say once, few, many or name a class of expanded clone.

j_call d_call v_call clone_size cdr3_nt cdr3_aa
TRBJ2-1 TRBD2 TRBV20-1 few TGCAGTGCTAGACAACTAGCGGGGGGGGGCTACAATGAGCAGTTCTTC CSARQLAGGGYNEQFF
TRBJ2-1 TRBD2 TRBV15 many TGTGCCACCAGCAGAGAGGGGGGGGATTACAATGAGCAGTTCTTC CATSREGGDYNEQFF
TRBJ2-5 - TRBV7-9 - TGTGCCAGCAGCTTAGGCGGCCAGGGGAGCATGGTGGAGACCCAGTACTTC CASSLGGQGSMVETQYF
TRBJ2-1 - TRBV5-4 - TGTGCCAGCACCCCCAACAGGGAGTCCTACAATGAGCAGTTCTTC CASTPNRESYNEQFF
TRBJ1-5 TRBD1 TRBV2 - TGTGCCAGCAGTGAAGGGTGGGACAGTAATCAGCCCCAGCATTTT CASSEGWDSNQPQHF
TRBJ2-5 - TRBV11-2 - TGTGCCAGCAGCTTTCGGTGGGGCCAAGAGACCCAGTACTTC CASSFRWGQETQYF
TRBJ1-2 - TRBV12-3/TRBV12-4 many TGTGCCAGCAGCCAAGGTCCCAGGAACTATGGCTACACCTTC CASSQGPRNYGYTF
TRBJ1-2 - TRBV12-3/TRBV12-4 few TGTGCCAGCAGTTTAGTCCTGTCGGCAGCCGGCCGGGGCTACACCTTC CASSLVLSAAGRGYTF
TRBJ1-1 - TRBV7-9 - TGTGCCAGCAGCTTACCTACGACTGAGAACACTGAAGCTTTCTTT CASSLPTTENTEAFF
TRBJ2-5 - TRBV5-1 - TGCGCCAGCAGGAAACAGCCCGCCGAGGAGACCCAGTACTTC CASRKQPAEETQYF